Listed here are 8 T cell receptor beta chains from one sample, sequenced in a study of neoadjuvant anti-PD-1 for oral cavity cancer. The protocol was immunoSEQ multiplex PCR, while the TCRdb copy is restricted to in-frame clones and leaves out a portion. Found here are around 15,000 clones, roughly 69% of them singletons; the top ten hold about 2.7%. Sequenced material: PBMCs, taken before nivolumab (anti-PD-1) treatment. These receptors originate from a person between 40 and 79 years old with oral cavity squamous cell carcinoma.

The chain combines TRBV10-3 with TRBJ2-7; D not resolved. CDR3 length equals 14 residues. In germline, CDR1 is ENHRY, CDR2 SYGVKD. V shed 3 bases and J shed 0 bases, with 9 bases lying between them. CDR3 coding DNA: TGTGCCATCAGTGAAAGTTTCAGCTCCTACGAGCAGTACTTC. This encodes CAISESFSSYEQYF.

V gene TRBV19 combines with J gene TRBJ1-1, with TRBD1 as a possible D gene (6 bases). CDR1 LNHDA and CDR2 SQIVND come from the germline V gene (reference sequence). This CDR3 comprises 14 residues. With 9 bases removed from V and 1 base from J, the gap between germline ends came to 15 bases. CDR3 DNA sequence: TGTGCCAGCGTAACAGGGACCCGGAACACTGAAGCTTTCTTT. Residues: CASVTGTRNTEAFF.

The rearrangement joins TRBV19 to TRBJ1-5, with a tentative D call TRBD1 (5 bases). Trimming took 3 bases from V and 0 from J, leaving 18 bases between them. The CDR3 sequence is 18 residues long. In germline, CDR1 is LNHDA, CDR2 SQIVND (reference sequence). The CDR3 protein is CASSILGGDRYSNQPQHF. For the CDR3, the DNA is TGTGCCAGTAGTATTCTTGGGGGGGACCGATATAGCAATCAGCCCCAGCATTTT.

The V gene is TRBV29-1, the J gene TRBJ2-7, with D perhaps TRBD1 (5 bases). V was clipped by 6 bases and J by 0 bases, with 18 bases between them. The CDR3 runs 15 residues. Germline V gives CDR1 SQVTM, CDR2 ANQGSEA. CDR3 nucleotides: TGCAGCGTGCAGGGTGGTAAGGCCATCTCCTACGAGCAGTACTTC. This translates into CSVQGGKAISYEQYF.

A few counts support this clone. This chain uses TRBV10-2 with TRBJ1-1; D remains unclear. V dropped 3 bases and J dropped 4 bases, with 15 bases sitting between them. The CDR3 consists of 15 residues. From germline, CDR1 is WSHSY and CDR2 SAAADI. In nucleotides, the CDR3 is TGCGCCAGCAGTGATGGGCAGGCCGGGCGCACTGAAGCTTTCTTT. This gives the protein CASSDGQAGRTEAFF.

This clone was recorded a few times. This likely comes from a read error, as the CDR3 has no conserved phenylalanine or tryptophan at its end. This chain uses TRBV7-9 with TRBJ2-4; weak D call: TRBD1 (6 bases). V lost 5 bases and J 2 bases, leaving 16 bases between the germline ends. This CDR3 contains 16 residues. CDR1 is SEHNR, CDR2 FQNEAQ, per germline (reference sequence). The CDR3 here is CASSQTSTGSKNIQYL. The CDR3 DNA reads as TGTGCCAGCAGCCAAACGTCGACAGGTTCCAAAAACATTCAGTACCTC.

V usage is TRBV6-5 and J usage is TRBJ2-1; 8 bases line up with TRBD2. Germline V gene sequence: CDR1 MNHEY, CDR2 SVGAGI. Trimming removed 6 bases from V and 3 bases from J; junction bases left unmatched: 7. The CDR3 extends over 15 amino acids. The CDR3, as DNA: TGTGCCAGCAGCGAGGTAGCGGGAAGCTACAATGAGCAGTTCTTC. Protein: CASSEVAGSYNEQFF.

This sequence joins TRBV27 and TRBJ1-2; tentatively, D is TRBD1 (5 bases). The V end was cut by 0 bases, the J end by 7 bases, with 18 bases between. The CDR3 extends over 16 amino acids. Per the germline V gene, CDR1 is MNHEY and CDR2 is SMNVEV (reference sequence). CDR3 amino acids: CASSLSPSTGVSGYTF. In DNA form, the CDR3 reads TGTGCCAGCAGTTTATCCCCCAGTACAGGAGTCTCTGGCTACACCTTC.